Many counts were recorded for the clone carrying this T cell receptor beta chain. The antigen is undetermined. This sample was included in a study of identical twins. Study observations and caveats: Fewer insertions marked abundant cord blood beta clonotypes; young adult naive trended weakly, memory not at all.

The germline CDR1 and CDR2 sequences are SGHDT and YYEEEE. Trimming stripped 4 bases from V and 6 bases from J, with 17 bases between. The CDR3 spans 14 residues. TCRdb called the 5' RACE reads again in MiXCR, with one record for every CDR3 protein. This table has about 720,000 distinct CDR3 sequences, 8.6% appearing once. These same records also appear under a second study, on yellow fever vaccine responses in identical twins.

The rearrangement uses TRBV5-6 and TRBJ2-7; D perhaps matches TRBD1 (6 bases). This clonotype was obtained from a woman between 18 and 29 years old in good health. The specimen sequenced was PBMCs. Here the CDR3 DNA reads TGTGCCAGCAGCCCTGGACAGTTGGGCCGCGAGCAGTACTTC. Translation gives CASSPGQLGREQYF.